This T cell receptor (beta chain) originates from a study of blood T cell repertoires in COVID-19. At the level of the study: Researchers got acute and convalescent COVID-19 samples from the United States, Italy and Spain.

The trim removed 2 bases at V and 7 bases at J, leaving 9 bases unmatched. The length of the CDR3 is 15 residues. Germline CDR1 KGHSH, CDR2 LQKENI. Authors' methods: Nucleated cell number was recorded as an estimate derived from reference gene primer amplification. Repertoires were generated with immunoSEQ multiplex PCR, while TCRdb's copy carries only in-frame clones and drops some. The DNA gave D and trimming, while V, J and clone size come from that table. This repertoire shows some 190,000 clones, roughly 82% found once; its top ten account for about 7.8%. Recruited during active infection, patients (from Seattle) were subsequently followed longitudinally.

This rearrangement joins TRBV18 to TRBJ1-2, with 8 bases lining up with TRBD1. The clonotype originates from a woman in her sixties with COVID-19, enrolled during active disease. The specimen sequenced was peripheral blood. The CDR3 region has the DNA TGTGCCAGCTCACCAGGGGCCCCAGGGGGCGGTGGCTACACCTTC. Protein sequence: CASSPGAPGGGGYTF.